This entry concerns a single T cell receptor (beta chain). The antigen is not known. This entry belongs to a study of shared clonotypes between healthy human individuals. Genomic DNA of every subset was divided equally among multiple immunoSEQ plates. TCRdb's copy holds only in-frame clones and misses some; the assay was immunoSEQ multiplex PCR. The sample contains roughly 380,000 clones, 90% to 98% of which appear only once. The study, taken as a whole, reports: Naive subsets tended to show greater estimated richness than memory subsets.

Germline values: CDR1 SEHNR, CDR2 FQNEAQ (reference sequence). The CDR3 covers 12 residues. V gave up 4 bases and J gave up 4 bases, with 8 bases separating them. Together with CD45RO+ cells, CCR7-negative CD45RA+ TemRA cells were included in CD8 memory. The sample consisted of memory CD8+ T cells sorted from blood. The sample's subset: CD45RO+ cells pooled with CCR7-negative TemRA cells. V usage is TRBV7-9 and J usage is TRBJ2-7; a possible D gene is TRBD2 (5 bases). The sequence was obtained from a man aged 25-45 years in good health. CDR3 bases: TGTGCCAGCAGCTATACGGGGTACGAGCAGTACTTC. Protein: CASSYTGYEQYF.